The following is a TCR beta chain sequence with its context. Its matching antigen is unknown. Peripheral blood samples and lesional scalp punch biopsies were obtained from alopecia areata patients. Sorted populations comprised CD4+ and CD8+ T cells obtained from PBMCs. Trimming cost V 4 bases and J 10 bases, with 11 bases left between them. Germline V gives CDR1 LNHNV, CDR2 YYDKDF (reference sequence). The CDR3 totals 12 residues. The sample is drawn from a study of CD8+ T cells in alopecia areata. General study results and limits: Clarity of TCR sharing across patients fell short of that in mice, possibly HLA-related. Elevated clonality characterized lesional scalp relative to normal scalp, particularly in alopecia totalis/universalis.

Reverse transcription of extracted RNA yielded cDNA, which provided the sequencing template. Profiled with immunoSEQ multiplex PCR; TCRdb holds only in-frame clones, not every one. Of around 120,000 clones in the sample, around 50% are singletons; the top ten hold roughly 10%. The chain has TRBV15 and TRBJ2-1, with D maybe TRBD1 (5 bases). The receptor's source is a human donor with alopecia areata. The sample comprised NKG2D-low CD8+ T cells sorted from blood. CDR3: CATSMGQGEQFF. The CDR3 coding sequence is TGTGCCACCAGCATGGGGCAGGGAGAGCAGTTCTTC.